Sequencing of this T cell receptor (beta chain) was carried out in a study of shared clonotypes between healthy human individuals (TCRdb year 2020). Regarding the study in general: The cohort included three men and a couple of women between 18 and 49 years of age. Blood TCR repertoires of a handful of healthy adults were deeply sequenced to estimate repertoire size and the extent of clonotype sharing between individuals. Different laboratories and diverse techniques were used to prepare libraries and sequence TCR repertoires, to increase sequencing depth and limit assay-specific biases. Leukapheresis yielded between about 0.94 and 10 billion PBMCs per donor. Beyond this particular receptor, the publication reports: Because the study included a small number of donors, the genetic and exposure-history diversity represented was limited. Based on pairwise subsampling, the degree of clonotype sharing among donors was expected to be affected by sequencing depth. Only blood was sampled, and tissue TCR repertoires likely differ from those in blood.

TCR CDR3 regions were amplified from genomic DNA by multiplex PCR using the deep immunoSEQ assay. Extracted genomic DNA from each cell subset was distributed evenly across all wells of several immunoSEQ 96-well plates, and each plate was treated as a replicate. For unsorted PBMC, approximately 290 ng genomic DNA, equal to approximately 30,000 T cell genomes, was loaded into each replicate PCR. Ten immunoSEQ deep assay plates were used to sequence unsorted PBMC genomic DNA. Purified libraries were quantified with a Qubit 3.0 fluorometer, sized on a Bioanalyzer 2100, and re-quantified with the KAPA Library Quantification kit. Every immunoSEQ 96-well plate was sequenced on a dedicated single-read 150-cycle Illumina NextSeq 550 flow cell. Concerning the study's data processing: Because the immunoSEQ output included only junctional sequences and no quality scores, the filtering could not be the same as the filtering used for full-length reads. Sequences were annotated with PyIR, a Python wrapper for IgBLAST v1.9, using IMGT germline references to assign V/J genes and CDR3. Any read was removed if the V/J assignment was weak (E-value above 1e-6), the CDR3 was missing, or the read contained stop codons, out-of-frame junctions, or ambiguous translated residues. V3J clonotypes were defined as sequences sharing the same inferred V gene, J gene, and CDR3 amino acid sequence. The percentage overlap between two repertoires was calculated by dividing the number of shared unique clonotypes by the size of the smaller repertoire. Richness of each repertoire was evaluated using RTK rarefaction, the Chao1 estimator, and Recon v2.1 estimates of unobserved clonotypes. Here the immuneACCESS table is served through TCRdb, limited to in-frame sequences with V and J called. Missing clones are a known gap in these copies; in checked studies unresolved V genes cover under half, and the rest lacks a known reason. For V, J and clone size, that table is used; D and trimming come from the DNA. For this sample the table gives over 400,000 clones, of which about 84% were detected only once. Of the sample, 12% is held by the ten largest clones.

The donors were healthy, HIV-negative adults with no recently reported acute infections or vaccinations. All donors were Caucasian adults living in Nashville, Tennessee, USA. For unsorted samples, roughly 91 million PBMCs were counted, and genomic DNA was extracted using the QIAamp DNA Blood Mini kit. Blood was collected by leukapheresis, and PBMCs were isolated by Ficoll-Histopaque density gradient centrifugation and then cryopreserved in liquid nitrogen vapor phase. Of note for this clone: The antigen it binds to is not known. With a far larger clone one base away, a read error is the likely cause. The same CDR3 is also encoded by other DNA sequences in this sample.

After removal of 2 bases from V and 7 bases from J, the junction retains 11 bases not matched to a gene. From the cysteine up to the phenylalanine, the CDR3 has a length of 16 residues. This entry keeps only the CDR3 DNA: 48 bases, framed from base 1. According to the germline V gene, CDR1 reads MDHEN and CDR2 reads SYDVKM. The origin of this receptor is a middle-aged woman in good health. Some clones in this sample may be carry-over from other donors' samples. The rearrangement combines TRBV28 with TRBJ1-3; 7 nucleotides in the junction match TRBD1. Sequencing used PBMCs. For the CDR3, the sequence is CASSLSGSGGGNTIYF. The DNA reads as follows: TGTGCCAGCAGTTTAAGCGGGTCAGGGGGAGGGAACACCATATATTTT.